This T cell receptor beta chain emerged from a study of blood T cell repertoires in COVID-19. Per germline, CDR1 SGHRS and CDR2 YFSETQ. Trimming removed 1 base at V and 6 bases at J, with 11 bases between. The CDR3 totals 14 residues. Clones were sequenced by immunoSEQ multiplex PCR, and TCRdb holds only the in-frame ones, with some missing. The sample consists of fewer than 400,000 clones, more than 85% of them appearing once. This chain joins TRBV5-1 and TRBJ2-1; D might be TRBD2 (6 bases). Sequencing was performed on peripheral blood. This clonotype originated in a human donor in a cohort sampled during active COVID-19. The CDR3 bases are TGCGCCAGCAGCTTGAACGGGAGAGGCAATGAGCAGTTCTTC. Its protein product is CASSLNGRGNEQFF.